This is a list of T cell receptor beta chains from one sample in a study of OX40 agonist ivuxolimab in advanced cancers. Profiled with immunoSEQ multiplex PCR; TCRdb holds only in-frame clones, not every one. Of 40,000 to 60,000 clones listed, about 88% were seen once; the top ten hold under 2%. The specimen was CD4+ or CD8+ T cells sorted from blood, collected in a trial of the OX40 agonist ivuxolimab. The receptors come from an adult with an advanced solid tumor such as melanoma, head and neck, liver or kidney cancer. Each CDR3 is given with its conserved first and last residue. The order of the fields is D gene, V gene, J gene, clone size, CDR3 DNA, CDR3 protein. The D gene is left open where the match is weak. Some rows have no size entry. The others give once, few or many, or a class for an expanded clone.

TRBD1	TRBV28	TRBJ1-1	-	TGTGCCAGCAGGCCTCCCCCCGGGACAGGGAGGAGGAGTACTGAAGCTTTCTTT	CASRPPPGTGRRSTEAFF
-	TRBV28	TRBJ1-4	few	TGTGCCAGCAGTTTATACGGTGAAAAACTGTTTTTT	CASSLYGEKLFF
-	TRBV18	TRBJ1-2	-	TGTGCCAGCTCACCACCGGCAGGGGATTATGGCTACACCTTC	CASSPPAGDYGYTF
TRBD1	TRBV7-9	TRBJ2-1	once	TGTGCCAGCAGCTTATTCGGGACAGGGGCCCTCTACAATGAGCAGTTCTTC	CASSLFGTGALYNEQFF
-	TRBV27	TRBJ1-5	-	TGTGCCAGCAGTTTACGGGCAGGGCCCAATCAGCCCCAGCATTTT	CASSLRAGPNQPQHF
TRBD1	TRBV5-4	TRBJ1-2	-	TGTGCCAGCAGCTTGGCCGGACAGGGAATCGCTGGCTACACCTTC	CASSLAGQGIAGYTF
-	TRBV10-3	TRBJ1-5	-	TGTGCCATCAGTGAGTCGACCCACCAGCCCCAGCATTTT	CAISESTHQPQHF
TRBD2	TRBV9	TRBJ2-7	once	TGTGCCAGCAGCGTCGACGGGACTAGCGACTACGAGCAGTACTTC	CASSVDGTSDYEQYF
-	TRBV4-3	TRBJ2-7	-	TGCGCCAGCAGCCAAGATTTAGTCCGGCCGTACGAGCAGTACTTC	CASSQDLVRPYEQYF
-	TRBV4-3	TRBJ2-7	few	TGCGCCAGCAGCCAAGATCGGTTATCCTACGAGCAGTACTTC	CASSQDRLSYEQYF
TRBD2	TRBV27	TRBJ2-1	-	TGTGCCAGCAGAGTAGCGGGAAAAATCAATGAGCAGTTCTTC	CASRVAGKINEQFF
TRBD1	TRBV11-2	TRBJ1-1	-	TGTGCCAGCAGCTGGGACAGGGGGCGAGGAACTGAAGCTTTCTTT	CASSWDRGRGTEAFF
-	TRBV6-5	TRBJ2-7	-	TGTGCCAGCAGTTACTTAGGTGGATCCTACGAGCAGTACTTC	CASSYLGGSYEQYF
TRBD2	TRBV19	TRBJ2-7	-	TGTGCCAGTAGGAGACTAGCGGGATCCTACGAGCAGTACTTC	CASRRLAGSYEQYF
-	TRBV5-5	TRBJ2-7	few	TGTGCCAGCAGCTTGGTCGACAGCTCCTACGAGCAGTACTTC	CASSLVDSSYEQYF
-	TRBV5-4	TRBJ1-5	-	TGTGCCAGCAGCTTGGAGGGGAGCAATCAGCCCCAGCATTTT	CASSLEGSNQPQHF
-	TRBV5-4	TRBJ2-6	-	TGTGCCAGCACCTTGGCCTTTCACTCTGGGGCCAACGTCCTGACTTTC	CASTLAFHSGANVLTF
-	TRBV7-6	TRBJ2-1	-	TGTGCCAGCAGCTTAGGTTTAAACAATGAGCAGTTCTTC	CASSLGLNNEQFF
-	TRBV2	TRBJ2-7	-	TGTGCCAGCAGTTACCTCCGGGCCATCTACGAGCAGTACTTC	CASSYLRAIYEQYF
-	TRBV2	TRBJ1-2	-	TGTGCCAGCAGTGAATCCAGGGCAGGGGTTGGTTATGGCTACACCTTC	CASSESRAGVGYGYTF
TRBD2	TRBV7-2	TRBJ2-7	-	TGTGCCAGCAGGCTTACTAGCGGGGACTCCTACGAGCAGTACTTC	CASRLTSGDSYEQYF
-	TRBV6-5	TRBJ2-7	-	TGTGCCAGCAGGGGGGGATCCTACGAGCAGTACTTC	CASRGGSYEQYF
-	TRBV4-3	TRBJ1-1	-	TGCGCCAGCAGCCGGACACGGAACACTGAAGCTTTCTTT	CASSRTRNTEAFF
-	TRBV11-2	TRBJ1-1	-	TGTGCCAGCAGCTCCCCGCAAATGAACACTGAAGCTTTCTTT	CASSSPQMNTEAFF
TRBD1	TRBV15	TRBJ1-3	-	TGTGCCACCAGCTACTACAGGGGGCAAGGAAACACCATATATTTT	CATSYYRGQGNTIYF
-	TRBV28	TRBJ2-7	-	TGTGCCAGCAGTGCGTACAGGGTGGGGGTAGACTCCTACGAGCAGTACTTC	CASSAYRVGVDSYEQYF
-	TRBV28	TRBJ2-5	-	TGTGCCAGCAGTTTTCTACTAGCCAGTGAGACCCAGTACTTC	CASSFLLASETQYF
-	TRBV7-3	TRBJ2-7	-	TGTGCCAGCAGCTTAGGGGGCGGGTCCTCCTACGAGCAGTACTTC	CASSLGGGSSYEQYF
-	TRBV10-3	TRBJ1-2	once	TGTGCCATCAGTGAGCTCGACGGCTATGGCTACACCTTC	CAISELDGYGYTF
-	TRBV25-1	TRBJ2-6	-	TGTGCCAGCAGTGTCATGGAATCTGGGGCCAACGTCCTGACTTTC	CASSVMESGANVLTF
TRBD1	TRBV25-1	TRBJ2-5	-	TGTGCCAGCAGTGCACAGGGGGAGGAGACCCAGTACTTC	CASSAQGEETQYF
-	TRBV30	TRBJ1-6	-	TGTGCCTGGAGGTTGATACGTCAGGGAGGTTCACCCCTCCACTTT	CAWRLIRQGGSPLHF
-	TRBV15	TRBJ1-1	-	TGTGCCACCAGCAGAGATACGCAGAACACTGAAGCTTTCTTT	CATSRDTQNTEAFF
TRBD1	TRBV27	TRBJ2-2	-	TGTGCCAGCAGTGCATCGACAGGGACAAACACCGGGGAGCTGTTTTTT	CASSASTGTNTGELFF
-	TRBV10-1	TRBJ1-1	-	TGCGCCAGCAGTAGGACAGAGAGCGGTGAAGCTTTCTTT	CASSRTESGEAFF
-	TRBV27	TRBJ2-5	-	TGTGCCAGCAGTTTACAGGGCGCGGGGACCCAGTACTTC	CASSLQGAGTQYF
TRBD2	TRBV7-2	TRBJ2-7	-	TGTGCCAGCAGCTTAGGGGCGGGAGTCCACGAGCAGTACTTC	CASSLGAGVHEQYF
TRBD1	TRBV27	TRBJ1-2	-	TGTGCCAGCAGTTTACGCCGACCGGGACAGGGGGGCTATGGCTACACCTTC	CASSLRRPGQGGYGYTF
-	TRBV7-9	TRBJ2-7	-	TGTGCCAGCAGCTTAGAGGTGGGCGAGCAGTACTTC	CASSLEVGEQYF
-	TRBV4-2	TRBJ1-2	-	TGTGCCAGCAGCCTTGACAGCTATGGCTACACCTTC	CASSLDSYGYTF
-	TRBV19	TRBJ2-7	-	TGTGCCAGTAGTACCGCCCCGGGGGAGCGCCTCGCCTACGAGCAGTACTTC	CASSTAPGERLAYEQYF
-	TRBV5-5	TRBJ1-1	-	TGTGCCAGCAGCTCTTTCAACCGGGCGAACACTGAAGCTTTCTTT	CASSSFNRANTEAFF
-	TRBV18	TRBJ1-1	-	TGTGCCAGCTCACCCAATTCCCCTGAAGCTTTCTTT	CASSPNSPEAFF
-	TRBV5-4	TRBJ2-3	-	TGTGCCAGCAGCTTGTTTGCGGGTGCCTCGGGCACAGATACGCAGTATTTT	CASSLFAGASGTDTQYF
-	TRBV5-1	TRBJ1-1	-	TGCGCCAGCAGCTTGGACGGGGGAGCGAACACTGAAGCTTTCTTT	CASSLDGGANTEAFF
TRBD1	TRBV6-1	TRBJ2-2	-	TGTGCCAGCAGTAGCACAGGGGATAGCGGGGAGCTGTTTTTT	CASSSTGDSGELFF
-	TRBV19	TRBJ1-5	-	TGTGCCAGTAGTATAGATCTATTGAGGCCCCAGCATTTT	CASSIDLLRPQHF
-	TRBV7-9	TRBJ2-2	-	TGTGCCAGCAGCTTACGATCGAACACCGGGGAGCTGTTTTTT	CASSLRSNTGELFF
-	TRBV5-1	TRBJ2-6	-	TGCGCCAGCAGCTTCGGCCTCTCCCCCTCTGGGGCCAACGTCCTGACTTTC	CASSFGLSPSGANVLTF
TRBD1	TRBV28	TRBJ2-7	-	TGTGCCCCTATACCTCGCAGGGGGCGAGGGGGCGAGCAGTACTTC	CAPIPRRGRGGEQYF
-	TRBV5-1	TRBJ1-2	few	TGCGCCAGCAGCTTATCAGGGGTTGATGGCTACACCTTC	CASSLSGVDGYTF
-	TRBV7-2	TRBJ2-1	-	TGTGCCAGCAGCTTAGTACCAAACAATGAGCAGTTCTTC	CASSLVPNNEQFF
-	TRBV25-1	TRBJ2-7	-	TGTGCCAGTAAGTCAGGACCATCTTCCTCCTACGAGCAGTACTTC	CASKSGPSSSYEQYF